This T cell receptor beta chain is from a study of blood T cell repertoires in COVID-19. Study details: Acute-phase and convalescent COVID-19 samples originated in the United States, Italy and Spain. In each case, the material was cDNA or gDNA derived from T cells, B-cell-depleted T cells, or PBMCs.

As originally analysed: For nucleated cells, counts were estimated from reference gene primer amplification. Sequencing used immunoSEQ multiplex PCR; TCRdb keeps in-frame clones, though not all of them. V and J calls and clone size are given by that table; D and trimming were obtained from the DNA. The repertoire includes 100,000 to 150,000 clones, under 85% of them detected once, and over 9% sits in the top ten. The germline V gene encodes CDR1 GTSNPN and CDR2 SVGIG (reference sequence). Unmatched junction bases numbered 7, after V lost 0 bases and J lost 4 bases. CDR3 length: 16 amino acids. This clone appeared once.

The receptor was isolated from a woman between 55 and 75 years old with acute or convalescent COVID-19. The V and J genes are TRBV30 and TRBJ2-1; 9 bases fit TRBD2. The specimen was peripheral blood. The CDR3 nucleotides are TGTGCCTGGAGTGTACGTGTAGCGGGGGTATACAATGAGCAGTTCTTC. It codes for CAWSVRVAGVYNEQFF.